The T cell receptor (beta chain) described here comes from a study of blood T cell repertoires in COVID-19. On the study more broadly: The origin of the acute and convalescent COVID-19 samples was the United States, Italy and Spain.

Germline assignment: CDR1 SNHLY and CDR2 FYNNEI. This CDR3 has 15 amino acids. Trimming removed 2 bases from V and 5 bases from J; junction bases left unmatched: 5. Enrollment of patients from Seattle took place during active infection, with longitudinal follow-up. This clone has only a few counts. As processed by the authors: Amplification from reference gene primers served as the basis for estimated nucleated cell counts. Measured with immunoSEQ multiplex PCR; TCRdb has only the in-frame clones, and not every one. V and J calls and clone size are copied from that table; D and trimming were computed from the DNA. The data contain just under 60,000 clones, 80% to 85% of them singletons.

The V and J genes are TRBV2 and TRBJ2-5; 10 nucleotides line up with TRBD2. This TCR came from an elderly man with COVID-19, enrolled during active disease. Sequencing was performed on peripheral blood. CDR3 sequence (DNA): TGTGCCAGCAGTGAAACAGCGGGAGGGTCGGAGACCCAGTACTTC. The encoded protein is CASSETAGGSETQYF.